Shown below are 13 T cell receptor beta chains from a single sample sequenced in a study of T cell repertoires in cytomegalovirus infection. TCRdb ran MiXCR on the reads and lists one entry per CDR3 protein. Among about 260,000 distinct CDR3 sequences listed, about an eighth were seen once. Input material: PBMCs. These receptors were obtained from a human donor in good health (CMV status not recorded). Some clones in this sample may be carry-over from other donors' samples.

The CDR3 is CASSQRQGVNYGYTF. CDR3 DNA sequence: TGCGCCAGCAGCCAACGACAGGGTGTCAACTATGGCTACACCTTC. V gene TRBV5-1 combines with J gene TRBJ1-2, with 7 bases fitting TRBD1. CDR1 is SGHRS, CDR2 YFSETQ, per germline. V shed 4 bases and J 2 bases; nucleotides not matched to a gene: 8. The CDR3 has 15 amino acids.

This clonotype was seen only a few times. The CDR3 nucleotides are TGTGCCAGCAGTTCCTCCGGGACATTTTACGAGCAGTACTTC. Its translation: CASSSSGTFYEQYF. This chain connects TRBV6-1 to TRBJ2-7, with a possible D match to TRBD1 (6 bases). The CDR3 is 14 residues long. Germline V CDR1 and CDR2: MNHNS, SASEGT. V was cut by 5 bases and J by 4 bases, with 15 bases left in between.

The chain uses TRBV7-6 and TRBJ1-2; no clear D. Germline-derived CDR1 and CDR2 are SGHVS and FNYEAQ. With 2 bases removed from V and 2 bases from J, the gap between germline ends came to 12 bases. The CDR3 has 15 residues. The CDR3 coding sequence is TGTGCCAGCAGCTTATCCGGGATGGAAAACTATGGCTACACCTTC. It specifies CASSLSGMENYGYTF.

The chain combines TRBV7-9 with TRBJ1-3; no definite D call. V dropped 5 bases and J dropped 7 bases, with 15 bases sitting between them. The CDR3 consists of 14 residues. Germline V lookup: CDR1 SEHNR, CDR2 FQNEAQ (reference sequence). The CDR3 loop reads CASSLTGIINTIYF. In nucleotides, the CDR3 is TGTGCCAGCAGCCTTACCGGGATCATCAACACCATATATTTT.

The chain employs TRBV18 and TRBJ2-3; unclear D gene. The CDR3 has 12 amino acids. Per the germline V gene, CDR1 is KGHSH and CDR2 is LQKENI. Trimming stripped 3 bases from V and 6 bases from J, with 7 bases between. The CDR3 nucleotides are TGTGCCAGCTCACCGACGTCGGATACGCAGTATTTT. Its protein is CASSPTSDTQYF.

The J gene is TRBJ2-2, the V gene TRBV11-2, with 8 nucleotides matching TRBD1. Germline trimming cut 5 bases from V and 5 bases from J; bases unmatched to any gene: 7. The CDR3 consists of 15 residues. Per the germline V gene, CDR1 is SGHAT and CDR2 is FQNNGV. For the CDR3, the DNA is TGTGCCAGCAGCCCGGTCAGGGGGCAGACCGGGGAGCTGTTTTTT. It yields the protein CASSPVRGQTGELFF.

This clonotype was observed once. This could be a read error, since a much larger clone is one nucleotide away. The chain carries TRBV6-2 or TRBV6-3 and TRBJ2-1; 7 bases agree with TRBD2. Germline values: CDR1 MNHEY, CDR2 SVGEGT. The CDR3 has 15 amino acids. DNA for the CDR3: TGTGCCGGCAGTTACAGGAGCGGGGTCGTTAATGAGCAGTTCTTC. Translated, it gives CAGSYRSGVVNEQFF.

This clonotype came up a few times. The J gene is TRBJ2-6, the V gene TRBV19, with D possibly matching TRBD1 (5 bases). The CDR3 loop spans 17 amino acids. Trimming pared 1 base from V and 0 bases from J, leaving 10 bases between. The germline V gene encodes CDR1 LNHDA and CDR2 SQIVND (reference sequence). For the CDR3, the DNA is TGTGCCAGTAGTATAGCCAGGGCCATCTCTGGGGCCAACGTCCTGACTTTC. Its translation is CASSIARAISGANVLTF.

On this clonotype: The conserved closing phenylalanine or tryptophan is absent in this CDR3, likely reflecting a read error. The DNA is omitted, as the CDR3 cannot be located on it reliably, and the CDR3 follows TCRdb's listing. The J gene is TRBJ1-2, the V gene TRBV7-4. The CDR3 numbers 9 amino acids, ends counted. CDR1 and CDR2 from the germline V gene are SGHVT and SQSDAQ. CDR3 sequence reads: CASSLEEAG.

The genes are TRBV29-1 and TRBJ2-1; 9 nucleotides match TRBD1. Looked up from germline, CDR1 is SQVTM and CDR2 is ANQGSEA. Trimming removed 6 bases from V and 7 bases from J; junction bases left unmatched: 25. The CDR3 is made up of 19 amino acids. The CDR3 DNA follows: TGCAGCGTCCTTAGGAGAGGAGGACAGGGGACAACTATTTGGAATGAGCAGTTCTTC. It encodes CSVLRRGGQGTTIWNEQFF.

This clonotype has a count of ten or more. The V call is TRBV7-2, the J call TRBJ2-5, with D maybe TRBD1 (5 bases). Trimming took off 1 base at V and 4 bases at J, with 13 bases between the two ends. Germline CDR1 reads SGHTA; CDR2 reads FQGNSA. The CDR3 contains 15 residues. DNA of the CDR3: TGTGCCAGCAGCTTAGACGGCAGGGTGGGAGAGACCCAGTACTTC. This translates into CASSLDGRVGETQYF.

This clonotype came up a few times. The rearrangement uses TRBV7-9 and TRBJ2-1, with D tentatively TRBD2 (5 bases). CDR1 SEHNR and CDR2 FQNEAQ come from the germline V gene (reference sequence). This CDR3 is built from 13 residues. With 8 bases removed from V and 5 bases from J, the gap between germline ends came to 13 bases. The CDR3 loop is CASLVAPNNEQFF. The CDR3 bases are TGTGCCAGCCTGGTAGCGCCTAACAATGAGCAGTTCTTC.

The chain carries TRBV7-2 and TRBJ2-7; D possibly corresponds to TRBD1 (6 bases). Trimming took 3 bases from V and 2 from J, leaving 11 bases between them. This CDR3 comprises 14 residues. Germline CDR1 SGHTA, CDR2 FQGNSA. The CDR3 region is CASSFRGPPYEQYF. As DNA, the CDR3 is TGTGCCAGCAGCTTCAGGGGACCTCCCTACGAGCAGTACTTC.